There are many counts of the clone carrying this T cell receptor beta chain. This record belongs to a study of T-cell reconstitution after alpha-beta-depleted transplantation in children. Unique molecular identifiers were used in preparing the TCRbeta library. TCRdb reprocessed the PCR reads with MiXCR, giving one entry per CDR3 protein. The sample yields 190,000 or so distinct CDR3 sequences, about 6.4% seen once. This CDR3 comprises 14 residues. The V gene lost 5 bases and the J gene lost 4 bases, with 15 bases spanning the gap. Germline V gene data show CDR1 as SGHRS and CDR2 as YFSETQ. This clonotype was obtained from a human donor who donated a stem cell graft to a child with Wiskott-Aldrich syndrome. The sequenced sample was PBMCs from the stem cell graft donor, obtained from the stem cell graft. The rearrangement uses TRBV5-1 and TRBJ2-5; unclear D gene. CDR3 region: CASRRQSTGETQYF. CDR3 coding DNA: TGCGCCAGCAGACGGCAGTCAACTGGAGAGACCCAGTACTTC.